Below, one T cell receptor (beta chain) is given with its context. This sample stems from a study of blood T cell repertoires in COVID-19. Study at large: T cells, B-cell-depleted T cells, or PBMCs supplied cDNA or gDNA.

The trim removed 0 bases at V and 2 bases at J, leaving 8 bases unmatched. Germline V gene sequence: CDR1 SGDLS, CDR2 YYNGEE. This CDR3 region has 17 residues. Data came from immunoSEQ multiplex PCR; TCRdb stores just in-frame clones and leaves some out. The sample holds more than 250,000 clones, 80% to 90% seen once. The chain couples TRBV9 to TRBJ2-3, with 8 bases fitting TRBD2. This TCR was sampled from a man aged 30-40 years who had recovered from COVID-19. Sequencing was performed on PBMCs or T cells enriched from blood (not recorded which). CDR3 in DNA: TGTGCCAGCAGCGTAGGAAGCAGCGGGGGCCCCACAGATACGCAGTATTTT. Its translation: CASSVGSSGGPTDTQYF.